This T cell receptor (beta chain) stems from a study of blood T cell repertoires in COVID-19. A note on this clone: Other nucleotide sequences in the sample specify the same CDR3.

As originally analysed: Reference gene primer amplification gave estimated nucleated cell counts. Generated by immunoSEQ multiplex PCR, the TCRdb table keeps only in-frame clones and is missing some. The V and J calls and clone size come from that table; D and trimming were worked out from the DNA. The profile shows approximately 200,000 clones, 70% to 90% of them singletons. Trimming at V came to 2 bases and at J to 3 bases, leaving 0 bases not matched to a gene. The CDR3 contains 13 residues. Grouping used clinical history reported by participants in a survey and questionnaire. Sequenced material: PBMCs or T cells enriched from blood (not recorded which). The rearrangement uses TRBV12-3 or TRBV12-4 and TRBJ1-1; TRBD1 aligns across 7 bases. The receptor's source is a man aged 25-40 years who had recovered from COVID-19. For the CDR3, the DNA is TGTGCCAGCAGTTTACAGGGGGACACTGAAGCTTTCTTT. Its protein product is CASSLQGDTEAFF.